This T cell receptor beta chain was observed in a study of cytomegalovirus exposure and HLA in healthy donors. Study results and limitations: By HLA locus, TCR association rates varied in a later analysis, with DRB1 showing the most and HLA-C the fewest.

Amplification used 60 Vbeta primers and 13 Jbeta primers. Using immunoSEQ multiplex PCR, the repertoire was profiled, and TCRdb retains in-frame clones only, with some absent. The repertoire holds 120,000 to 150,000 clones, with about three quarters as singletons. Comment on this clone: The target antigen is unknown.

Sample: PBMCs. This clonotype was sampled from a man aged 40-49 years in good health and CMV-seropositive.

CDR3 DNA: TGCGCCAGCAGCTCCCCCCCACTAGCGGGAGCATCCAATGAGCAGTTCTTC. Translated, it gives CASSSPPLAGASNEQFF. The rearrangement joins TRBV5-1 to TRBJ2-1, with 11 bases that match TRBD2. The CDR3 is 17 residues long. Trimming removed 3 bases from V and 6 bases from J; junction bases left unmatched: 11. Germline loops: CDR1 SGHRS, CDR2 YFSETQ.